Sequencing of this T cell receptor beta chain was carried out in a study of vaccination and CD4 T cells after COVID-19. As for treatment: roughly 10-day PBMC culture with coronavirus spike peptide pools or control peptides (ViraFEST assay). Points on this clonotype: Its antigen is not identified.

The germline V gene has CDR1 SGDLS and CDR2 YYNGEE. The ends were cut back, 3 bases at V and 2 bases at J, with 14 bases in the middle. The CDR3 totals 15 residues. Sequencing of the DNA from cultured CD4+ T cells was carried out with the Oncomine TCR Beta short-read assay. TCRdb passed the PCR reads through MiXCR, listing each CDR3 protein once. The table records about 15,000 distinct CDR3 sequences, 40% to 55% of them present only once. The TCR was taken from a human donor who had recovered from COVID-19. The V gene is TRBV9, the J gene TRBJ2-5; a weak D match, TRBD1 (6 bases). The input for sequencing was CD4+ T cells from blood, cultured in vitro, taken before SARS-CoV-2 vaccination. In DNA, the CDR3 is TGTGCCAGCAGCGACCGGACAGAATTACAAGAGACCCAGTACTTC. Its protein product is CASSDRTELQETQYF.